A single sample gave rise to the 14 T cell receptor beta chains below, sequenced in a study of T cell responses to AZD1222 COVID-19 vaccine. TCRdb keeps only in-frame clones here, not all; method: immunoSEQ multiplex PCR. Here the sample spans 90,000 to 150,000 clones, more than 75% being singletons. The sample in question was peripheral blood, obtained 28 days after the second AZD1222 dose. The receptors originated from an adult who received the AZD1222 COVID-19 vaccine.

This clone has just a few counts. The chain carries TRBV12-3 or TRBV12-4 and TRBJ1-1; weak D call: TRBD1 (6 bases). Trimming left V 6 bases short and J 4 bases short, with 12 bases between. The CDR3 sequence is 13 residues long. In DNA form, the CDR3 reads TGTGCCAGCAGCCAAGGACAGTCCACTGAAGCTTTCTTT. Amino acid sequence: CASSQGQSTEAFF.

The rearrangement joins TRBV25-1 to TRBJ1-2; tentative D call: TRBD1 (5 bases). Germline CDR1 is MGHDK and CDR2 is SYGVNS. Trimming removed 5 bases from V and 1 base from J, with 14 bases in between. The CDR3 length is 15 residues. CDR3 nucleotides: TGTGCCAGCAGTTCTGGAGGGGCCGATAACTATGGCTACACCTTC. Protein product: CASSSGGADNYGYTF.

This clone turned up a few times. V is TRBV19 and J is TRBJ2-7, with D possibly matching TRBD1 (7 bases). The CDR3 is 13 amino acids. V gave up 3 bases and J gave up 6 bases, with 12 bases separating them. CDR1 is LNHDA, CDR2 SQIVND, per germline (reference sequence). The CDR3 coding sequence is TGTGCCAGTAGTATCAGCAGGGGGGCCGAGCAGTACTTC. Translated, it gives CASSISRGAEQYF.

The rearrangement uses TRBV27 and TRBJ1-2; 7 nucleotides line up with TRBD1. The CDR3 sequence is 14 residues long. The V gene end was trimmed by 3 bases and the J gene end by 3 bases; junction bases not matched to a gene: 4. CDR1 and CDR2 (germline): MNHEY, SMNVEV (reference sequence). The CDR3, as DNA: TGTGCCAGCAGTTTTGGAGGGGGCGACTATGGCTACACCTTC. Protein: CASSFGGGDYGYTF.

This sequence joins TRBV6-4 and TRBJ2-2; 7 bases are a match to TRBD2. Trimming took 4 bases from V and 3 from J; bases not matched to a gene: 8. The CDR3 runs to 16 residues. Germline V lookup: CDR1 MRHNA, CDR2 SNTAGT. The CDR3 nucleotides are TGTGCCAGCAGTGCCGCGACTAGCCACGACACCGGGGAGCTGTTTTTT. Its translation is CASSAATSHDTGELFF.

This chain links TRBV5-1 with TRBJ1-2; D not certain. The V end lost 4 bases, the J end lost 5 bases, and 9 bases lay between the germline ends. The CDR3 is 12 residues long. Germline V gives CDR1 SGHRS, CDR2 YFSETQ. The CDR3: CASSHADYGYTF. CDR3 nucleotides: TGCGCCAGCAGCCACGCCGATTATGGCTACACCTTC. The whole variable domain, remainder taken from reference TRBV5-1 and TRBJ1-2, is KAGVTQTPRYLIKTRGQQVTLSCSPISGHRSVSWYQQTPGQGLQFLFEYFSETQRNKGNFPGRFSGRQFSNSRSEMNVSTLELGDSALYLCASSHADYGYTFGSGTRLTVV.

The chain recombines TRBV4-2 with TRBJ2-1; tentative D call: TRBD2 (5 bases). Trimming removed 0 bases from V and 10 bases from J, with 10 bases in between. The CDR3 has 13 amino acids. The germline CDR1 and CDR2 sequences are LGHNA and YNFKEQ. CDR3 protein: CASSQDLEGEQFF. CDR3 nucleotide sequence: TGTGCCAGCAGCCAAGATCTTGAGGGCGAGCAGTTCTTC.

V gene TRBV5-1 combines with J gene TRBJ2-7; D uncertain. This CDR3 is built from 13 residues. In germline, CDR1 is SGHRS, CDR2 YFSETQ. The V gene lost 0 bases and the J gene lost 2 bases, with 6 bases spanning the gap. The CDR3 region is CASSLERAYEQYF. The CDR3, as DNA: TGCGCCAGCAGCTTGGAAAGAGCCTACGAGCAGTACTTC.

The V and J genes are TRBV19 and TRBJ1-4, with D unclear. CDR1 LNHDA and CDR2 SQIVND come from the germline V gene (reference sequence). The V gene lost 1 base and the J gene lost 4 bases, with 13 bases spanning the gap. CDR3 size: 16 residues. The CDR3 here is CASSIGFGSNNEKLFF. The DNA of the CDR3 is TGTGCCAGTAGTATAGGGTTCGGGTCTAATAATGAAAAACTGTTTTTT.

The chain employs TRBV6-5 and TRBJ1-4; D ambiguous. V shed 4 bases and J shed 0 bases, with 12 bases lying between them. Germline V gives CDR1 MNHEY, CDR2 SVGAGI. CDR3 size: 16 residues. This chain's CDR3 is CASSSRSIATNEKLFF. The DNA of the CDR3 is TGTGCCAGCAGTTCCCGGTCCATTGCAACTAATGAAAAACTGTTTTTT.

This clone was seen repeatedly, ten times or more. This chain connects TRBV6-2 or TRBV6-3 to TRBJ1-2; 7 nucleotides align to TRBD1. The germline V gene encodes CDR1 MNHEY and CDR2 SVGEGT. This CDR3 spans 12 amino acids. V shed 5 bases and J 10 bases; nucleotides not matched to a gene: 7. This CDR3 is CASSTWDSLYTF. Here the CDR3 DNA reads TGTGCCAGCAGTACGTGGGACAGCCTCTACACCTTC.

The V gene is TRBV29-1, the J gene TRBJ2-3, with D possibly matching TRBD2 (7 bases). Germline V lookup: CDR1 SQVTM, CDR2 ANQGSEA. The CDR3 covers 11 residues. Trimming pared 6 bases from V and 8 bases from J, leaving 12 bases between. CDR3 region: CSVEGGPTQYF. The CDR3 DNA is TGCAGCGTGGAGGGGGGGCCTACGCAGTATTTT.

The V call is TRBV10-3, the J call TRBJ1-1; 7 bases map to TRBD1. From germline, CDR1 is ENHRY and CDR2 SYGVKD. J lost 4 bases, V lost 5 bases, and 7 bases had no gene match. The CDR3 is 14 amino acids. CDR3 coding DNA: TGTGCCATCAGTACAGGGGAAGTCAGCACTGAAGCTTTCTTT. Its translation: CAISTGEVSTEAFF.

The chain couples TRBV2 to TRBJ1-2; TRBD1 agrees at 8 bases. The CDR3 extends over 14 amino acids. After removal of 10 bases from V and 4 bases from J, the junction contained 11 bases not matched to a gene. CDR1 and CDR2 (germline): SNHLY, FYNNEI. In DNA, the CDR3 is TGTGCCACGGTCCTACAGGGGGTGGGCTATGGCTACACCTTC. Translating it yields CATVLQGVGYGYTF.